These 15 T cell receptor beta chains came from one sample sequenced in a study of T cell responses to AZD1222 COVID-19 vaccine. The protocol was immunoSEQ multiplex PCR, while the TCRdb copy is restricted to in-frame clones and leaves out a portion. The sample yields 120,000 or so clones, roughly nine tenths seen once. Source: peripheral blood, taken on day 0 of AZD1222 vaccination. These receptors were obtained from an adult in good health.

V gene TRBV27 combines with J gene TRBJ1-2; possible D gene TRBD1, 5 bases. The CDR3 contains 14 residues. The ends were cut back, 2 bases at V and 5 bases at J, with 12 bases in the middle. CDR1 is MNHEY and CDR2 is SMNVEV in the germline V gene (reference sequence). CDR3 nucleotides: TGTGCCAGCAGTTTAATCGGACACAGTTATGGCTACACCTTC. This sequence encodes CASSLIGHSYGYTF.

DNA of the CDR3: TGTGCCAGCAGCTTGGATACGGGACAGTTATATGGCTACACCTTC. It codes for CASSLDTGQLYGYTF. The chain has TRBV7-9 and TRBJ1-2; 7 bases are a match to TRBD1. Germline V gene sequence: CDR1 SEHNR, CDR2 FQNEAQ (reference sequence). This CDR3 has 15 residues. The V segment lost 3 bases and the J segment 5 bases; nucleotides outside the gene matches: 9.

The gene calls are TRBV15 and TRBJ1-1, with a weak D call TRBD1 (6 bases). Germline CDR1 and CDR2: LNHNV and YYDKDF (reference sequence). The CDR3 length is 15 residues. V lost 3 bases, J lost 2 bases, and 13 bases lay in between. The CDR3 region is CATSRGDRINTEAFF. The CDR3 DNA is TGTGCCACCAGCAGGGGAGACAGGATCAACACTGAAGCTTTCTTT.

The chain links TRBV12-5 to TRBJ2-1; 11 bases map to TRBD1. Germline loops: CDR1 LGHNT, CDR2 FRNRAP. The J segment lost 15 bases and the V segment lost 3 bases, leaving 7 bases of the junction unmatched. The CDR3 runs 13 residues. CDR3 nucleotide sequence: TGTGCTAGTGGTTTAAGCACCGGGACAGGGGGGTTCTTC. It encodes CASGLSTGTGGFF.

This chain links TRBV7-3 with TRBJ2-7; TRBD1 might be the D (6 bases). Trimming pared 4 bases from V and 6 bases from J, leaving 13 bases between. Germline assignment: CDR1 SGHTA and CDR2 FQGTGA. The CDR3 length is 13 residues. The CDR3 DNA is TGTGCCAGCAGCTCCGGACAGTACGCCGAGCAGTACTTC. Protein: CASSSGQYAEQYF.

V is TRBV11-3 and J is TRBJ2-1; TRBD1 is a possible D gene (6 bases). The V end lost 6 bases, the J end lost 8 bases, and 11 bases lay between the germline ends. This CDR3 has 12 amino acids. In germline, CDR1 is SGHNT, CDR2 YENEEA. CDR3 sequence reads: CASSIGGDEQFF. The CDR3 DNA follows: TGTGCCAGCAGTATTGGGGGCGATGAGCAGTTCTTC.

This chain uses TRBV7-8 with TRBJ2-1, with TRBD2 identical over 8 bases. CDR3 length: 16 residues. Germline V gene sequence: CDR1 SGHVS, CDR2 FQNEAQ. Germline trimming cut 5 bases from V and 5 bases from J; bases unmatched to any gene: 11. DNA of the CDR3: TGTGCCAGCAGCGCTCGACGACTAGCGCTAAACAATGAGCAGTTCTTC. It specifies CASSARRLALNNEQFF. Drawing the rest from reference TRBV7-8 and TRBJ2-1, the complete variable domain is GAGVSQSPRYKVAKRGQDVALRCDPISGHVSLFWYQQALGQGPEFLTYFQNEAQLDKSGLPSDRFFAERPEGSVSTLKIQRTQQEDSAVYLCASSARRLALNNEQFFGPGTRLTVL.

This chain uses TRBV7-9 with TRBJ1-2, with TRBD1 matching 9 bases. The ends lost 4 bases at V and 4 bases at J; junction bases unmatched: 10. Germline CDR1 reads SEHNR; CDR2 reads FQNEAQ (reference sequence). The CDR3 sequence is 16 residues long. CDR3 amino acids: CASSSPGTGSSYGYTF. The CDR3 region has the DNA TGTGCCAGCAGCTCCCCCGGGACAGGGAGCTCCTATGGCTACACCTTC. The full variable domain, in which reference TRBV7-9 and TRBJ1-2 provide the parts outside the CDR3, is DTGVSQNPRHKITKRGQNVTFRCDPISEHNRLYWYRQTLGQGPEFLTYFQNEAQLEKSRLLSDRFSAERPKGSFSTLEIQRTEQGDSAMYLCASSSPGTGSSYGYTFGSGTRLTVV.

This chain connects TRBV2 to TRBJ2-5; the D gene is possibly TRBD1 (5 bases). The germline V gene has CDR1 SNHLY and CDR2 FYNNEI. V was cut by 7 bases and J by 1 base, with 13 bases left in between. The CDR3 runs 14 residues. The CDR3 loop is CASIMVGAQETQYF. For the CDR3, the DNA is TGTGCCAGCATTATGGTTGGGGCCCAAGAGACCCAGTACTTC.

In regard to this clone: Other DNA sequences in this specimen translate into the identical CDR3. This chain connects TRBV29-1 to TRBJ1-4; 8 bases fit TRBD1. V shed 4 bases, J shed 5 bases, and the junction held 3 bases outside the gene matches. The CDR3 totals 13 residues. CDR1 and CDR2 (germline): SQVTM, ANQGSEA. DNA of the CDR3: TGCAGCGTTGTACAGGGGGGGAATGAAAAACTGTTTTTT. It encodes CSVVQGGNEKLFF.

This clone was detected a few times. V usage is TRBV5-6 and J usage is TRBJ2-5; 11 nucleotides match TRBD1. Per the germline V gene, CDR1 is SGHDT and CDR2 is YYEEEE. V lost 4 bases, J lost 5 bases, and 7 bases stayed unmatched. This CDR3 contains 15 residues. In DNA form, the CDR3 reads TGTGCCAGCAGCCTGGGAGGGACAGGGGGTGAGACCCAGTACTTC. Residues: CASSLGGTGGETQYF.

This clone has only one observation. The chain uses TRBV6-2 or TRBV6-3 and TRBJ2-2, with 9 bases that match TRBD2. Trimming at V came to 6 bases and at J to 0 bases, leaving 5 bases not matched to a gene. The CDR3 sequence is 16 residues long. The V gene's germline CDR1 is MNHEY and CDR2 SVGEGT. CDR3 DNA: TGTGCCAGCAGCCTTCTAGCGGGGACGAACACCGGGGAGCTGTTTTTT. Residues: CASSLLAGTNTGELFF.

The chain uses TRBV27 and TRBJ1-4; D unresolved. Looked up from germline, CDR1 is MNHEY and CDR2 is SMNVEV (reference sequence). CDR3 length: 15 residues. V lost 4 bases and J lost 4, with 13 bases in between. CDR3 region: CASSWRRPINEKLFF. As DNA, the CDR3 is TGTGCCAGCAGTTGGAGGAGACCGATTAATGAAAAACTGTTTTTT.

This clone has only a few counts. This rearrangement joins TRBV9 to TRBJ2-3; either TRBD1 or TRBD2 may fit D (5 bases each). This CDR3 has 14 amino acids. Trimming stripped 4 bases from V and 0 bases from J, with 9 bases between. Germline loops: CDR1 SGDLS, CDR2 YYNGEE. The CDR3 coding sequence is TGTGCCAGCAGCCCCAGGGACAGCACAGATACGCAGTATTTT. Residues: CASSPRDSTDTQYF.

The chain recombines TRBV18 with TRBJ2-3; no definite D call. The CDR3 is 12 amino acids. Germline V lookup: CDR1 KGHSH, CDR2 LQKENI. V lost 1 base and J lost 4, with 3 bases in between. DNA of the CDR3: TGTGCCAGCTCACCACTTGCAGATACGCAGTATTTT. Its translation is CASSPLADTQYF. The variable domain in full, completed from reference TRBV18 and TRBJ2-3, reads NAGVMQNPRHLVRRRGQEARLRCSPMKGHSHVYWYRQLPEEGLKFMVYLQKENIIDESGMPKERFSAEFPKEGPSILRIQQVVRGDSAAYFCASSPLADTQYFGPGTRLTVL.